Each of the 2 T cell receptor beta chains below was sequenced from the same sample in a study of PD-1 blockade in classical Hodgkin lymphoma. Sequenced by immunoSEQ multiplex PCR; TCRdb stores in-frame clones only, minus some. The table shows about 24,000 clones, with around 80% occurring only once. Autologous stem cell transplantation was followed by relapse in every patient, and brentuximab vedotin exposure varied. Material: peripheral blood mononuclear cells (PBMCs), obtained before the second cycle of nivolumab. The source of these receptors is a human donor with classical Hodgkin lymphoma.

CDR3 residues: CASSPGHLVGTEAFF. The DNA of the CDR3 is TGTGCCAGCAGTCCAGGACACCTCGTCGGCACTGAAGCTTTCTTT. This sequence joins TRBV28 and TRBJ1-1; D possibly corresponds to TRBD1 (5 bases). The CDR3 contains 15 residues. Trimming cost V 5 bases and J 4 bases, with 17 bases left between them. Germline CDR1 and CDR2: MDHEN and SYDVKM.

This chain connects TRBV5-6 to TRBJ2-5; 7 nucleotides match TRBD2. The J call may be mistaken, given a closer DNA end match to TRBJ2-7. Looked up from germline, CDR1 is SGHDT and CDR2 is YYEEEE. The CDR3 loop spans 14 amino acids. This chain's CDR3 is CASRSGGANLEQYF. CDR3 in DNA: TGTGCCAGCAGATCGGGGGGTGCCAACCTCGAGCAGTACTTC.